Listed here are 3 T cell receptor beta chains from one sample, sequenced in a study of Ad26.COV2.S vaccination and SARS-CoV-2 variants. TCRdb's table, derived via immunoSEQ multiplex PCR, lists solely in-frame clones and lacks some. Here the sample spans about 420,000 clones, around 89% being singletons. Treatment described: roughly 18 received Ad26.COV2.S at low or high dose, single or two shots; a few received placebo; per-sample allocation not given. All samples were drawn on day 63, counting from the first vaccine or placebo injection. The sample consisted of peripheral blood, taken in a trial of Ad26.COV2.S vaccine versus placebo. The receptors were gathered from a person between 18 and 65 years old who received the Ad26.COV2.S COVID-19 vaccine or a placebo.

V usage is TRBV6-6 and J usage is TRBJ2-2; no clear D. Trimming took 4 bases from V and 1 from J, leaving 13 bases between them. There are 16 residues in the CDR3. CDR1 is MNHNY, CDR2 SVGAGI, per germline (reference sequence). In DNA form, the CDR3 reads TGTGCCAGCAGTTCCCTAGGGTACAGGAACACCGGGGAGCTGTTTTTT. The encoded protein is CASSSLGYRNTGELFF.

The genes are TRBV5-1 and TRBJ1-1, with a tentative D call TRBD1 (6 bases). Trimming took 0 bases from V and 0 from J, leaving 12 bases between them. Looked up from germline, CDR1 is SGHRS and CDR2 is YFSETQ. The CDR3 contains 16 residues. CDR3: CASSLAAGEMNTEAFF. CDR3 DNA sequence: TGCGCCAGCAGCTTGGCGGCAGGGGAAATGAACACTGAAGCTTTCTTT.

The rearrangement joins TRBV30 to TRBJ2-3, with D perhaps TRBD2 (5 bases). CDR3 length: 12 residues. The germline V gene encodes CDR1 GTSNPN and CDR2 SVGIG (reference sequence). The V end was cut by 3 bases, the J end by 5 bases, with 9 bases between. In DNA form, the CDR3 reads TGTGCCTGGAGAACCAGCGGAGATACGCAGTATTTT. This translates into CAWRTSGDTQYF.